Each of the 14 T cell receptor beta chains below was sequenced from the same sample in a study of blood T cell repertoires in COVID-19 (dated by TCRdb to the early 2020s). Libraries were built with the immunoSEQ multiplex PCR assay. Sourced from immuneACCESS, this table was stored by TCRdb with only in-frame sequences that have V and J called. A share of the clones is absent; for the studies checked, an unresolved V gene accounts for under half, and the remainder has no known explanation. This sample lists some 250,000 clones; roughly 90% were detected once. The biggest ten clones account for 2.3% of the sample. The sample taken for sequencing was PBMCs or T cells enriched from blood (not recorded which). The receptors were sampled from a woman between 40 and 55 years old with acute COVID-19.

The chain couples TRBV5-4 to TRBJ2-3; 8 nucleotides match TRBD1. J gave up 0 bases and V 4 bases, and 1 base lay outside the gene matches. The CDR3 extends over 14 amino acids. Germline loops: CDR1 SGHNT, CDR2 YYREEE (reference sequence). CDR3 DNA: TGTGCCAGCAGCCGACAGGGGAGCACAGATACGCAGTATTTT. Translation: CASSRQGSTDTQYF.

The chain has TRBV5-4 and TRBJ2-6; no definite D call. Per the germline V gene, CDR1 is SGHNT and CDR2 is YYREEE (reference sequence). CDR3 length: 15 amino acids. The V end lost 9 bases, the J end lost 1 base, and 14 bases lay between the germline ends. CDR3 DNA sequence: TGTGCCACCTCCCGGTTTACGTCTGGGGCCAACGTCCTGACTTTC. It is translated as CATSRFTSGANVLTF.

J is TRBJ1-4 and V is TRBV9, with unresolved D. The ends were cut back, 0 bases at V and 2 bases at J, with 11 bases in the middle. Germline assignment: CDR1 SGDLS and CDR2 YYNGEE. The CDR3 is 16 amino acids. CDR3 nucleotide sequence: TGTGCCAGCAGCGTAGCCACCTCAGGCACTAATGAAAAACTGTTTTTT. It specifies CASSVATSGTNEKLFF.

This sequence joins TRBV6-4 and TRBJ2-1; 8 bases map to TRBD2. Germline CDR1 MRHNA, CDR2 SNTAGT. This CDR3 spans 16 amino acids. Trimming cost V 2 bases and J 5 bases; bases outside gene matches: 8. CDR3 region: CASSDRRGGRHNEQFF. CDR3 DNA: TGTGCCAGCAGTGACCGGCGCGGGGGGCGTCACAATGAGCAGTTCTTC.

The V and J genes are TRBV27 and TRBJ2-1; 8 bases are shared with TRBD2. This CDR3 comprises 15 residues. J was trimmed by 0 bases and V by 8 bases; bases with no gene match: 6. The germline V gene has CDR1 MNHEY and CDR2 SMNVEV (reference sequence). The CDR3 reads CASSGGVGSYNEQFF. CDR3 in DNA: TGTGCCAGCTCCGGGGGGGTGGGCTCCTACAATGAGCAGTTCTTC.

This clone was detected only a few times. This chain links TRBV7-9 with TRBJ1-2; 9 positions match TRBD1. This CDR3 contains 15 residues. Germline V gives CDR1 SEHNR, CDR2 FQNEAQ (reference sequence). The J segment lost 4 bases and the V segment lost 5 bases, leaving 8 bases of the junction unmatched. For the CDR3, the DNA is TGTGCCAGCAGCAACCGACAGGGGGGGGGCTATGGCTACACCTTC. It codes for CASSNRQGGGYGYTF.

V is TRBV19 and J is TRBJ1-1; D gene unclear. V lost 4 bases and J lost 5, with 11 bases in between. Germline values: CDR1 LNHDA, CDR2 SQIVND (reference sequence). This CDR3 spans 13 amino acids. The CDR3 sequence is CASSTIPGTEAFF. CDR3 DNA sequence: TGTGCCAGTAGTACCATCCCCGGTACTGAAGCTTTCTTT.

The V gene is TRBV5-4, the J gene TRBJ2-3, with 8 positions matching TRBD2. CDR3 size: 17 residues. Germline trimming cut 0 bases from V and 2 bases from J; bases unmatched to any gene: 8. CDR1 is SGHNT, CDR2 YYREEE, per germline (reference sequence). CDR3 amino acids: CASSLDRGGGPTDTQYF. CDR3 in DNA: TGTGCCAGCAGCTTGGATCGGGGGGGCGGTCCCACAGATACGCAGTATTTT.

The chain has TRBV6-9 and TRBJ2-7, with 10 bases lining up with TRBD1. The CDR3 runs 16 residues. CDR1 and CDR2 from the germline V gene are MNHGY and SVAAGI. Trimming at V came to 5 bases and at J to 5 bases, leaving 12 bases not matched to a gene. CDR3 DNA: TGTGCCAGCAGTCCCAATCCGGGACAGGGGTACCACGAGCAGTACTTC. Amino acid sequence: CASSPNPGQGYHEQYF.

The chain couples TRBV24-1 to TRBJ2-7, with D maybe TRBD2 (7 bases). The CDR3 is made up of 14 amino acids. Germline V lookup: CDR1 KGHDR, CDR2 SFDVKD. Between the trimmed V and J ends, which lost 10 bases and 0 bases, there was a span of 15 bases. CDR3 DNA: TGTGCCACGCTAAGGGGGGGTAGCTCCTACGAGCAGTACTTC. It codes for CATLRGGSSYEQYF.

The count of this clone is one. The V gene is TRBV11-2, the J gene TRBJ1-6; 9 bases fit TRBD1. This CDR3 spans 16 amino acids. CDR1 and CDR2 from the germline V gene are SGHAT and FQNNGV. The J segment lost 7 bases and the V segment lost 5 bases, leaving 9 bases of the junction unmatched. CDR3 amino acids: CASSPGTGKTNSPLHF. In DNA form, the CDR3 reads TGTGCCAGCAGCCCAGGGACAGGGAAGACCAATTCACCCCTCCACTTT.

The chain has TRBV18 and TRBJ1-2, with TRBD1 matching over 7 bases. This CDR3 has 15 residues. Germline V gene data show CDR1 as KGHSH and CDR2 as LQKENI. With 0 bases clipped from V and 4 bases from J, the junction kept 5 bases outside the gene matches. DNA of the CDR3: TGTGCCAGCTCACCACCGCGAGGGGGCGGCTATGGCTACACCTTC. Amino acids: CASSPPRGGGYGYTF.

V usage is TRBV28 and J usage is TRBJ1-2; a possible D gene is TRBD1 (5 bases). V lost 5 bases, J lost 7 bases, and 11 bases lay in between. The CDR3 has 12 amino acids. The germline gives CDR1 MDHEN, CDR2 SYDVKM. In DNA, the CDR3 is TGTGCCAGCAGTCCCAGGGTCTCTGGCTACACCTTC. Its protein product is CASSPRVSGYTF.

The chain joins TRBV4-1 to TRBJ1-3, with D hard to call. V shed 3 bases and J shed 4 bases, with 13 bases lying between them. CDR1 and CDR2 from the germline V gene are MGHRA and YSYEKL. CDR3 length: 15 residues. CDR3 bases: TGCGCCAGCAGCCAGCCTCCCGGGTTCGGAAACACCATATATTTT. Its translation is CASSQPPGFGNTIYF.